This T cell receptor (beta chain) was recovered during a study of OX40 agonist ivuxolimab in advanced cancers. About the study as a whole: Ivuxolimab was a fully human IgG2 agonistic monoclonal antibody targeting the costimulatory receptor OX40 (CD134). Partial responses occurred in three dose-escalation patients, of whom one had hepatocellular carcinoma and two had cutaneous melanoma. Of the approximately 50 dose-escalation patients, hepatocellular carcinoma was present in approximately 20, melanoma in around 15, renal cell carcinoma in 9 and head and neck cancer in 9. The dose-escalation cohort was 80% to 90% male with a mean age of 60 years, ranging from roughly 20 to 85. Intravenous ivuxolimab was administered to patients every 2 weeks at six dose levels: 0.01, 0.1, 0.3, 1.5, 3 and 10 mg/kg. Peripheral TCRbeta sequencing was intended to test whether TCR sequence diversity was altered and clonal T-cell expansion was caused by ivuxolimab. The monotherapy dose-escalation portion (N of about 52 patients) of the phase I ivuxolimab trial is reported in the paper. Patients were allowed to have had prior anti-PD-1, anti-PD-L1 or anti-CTLA-4 therapy, and 40% of the dose-escalation patients had been treated with checkpoint inhibitors.

Overall results and qualifications from the work: At doses from 0.1 to 3.0 mg/kg, clonal expansion was seen in both CD4+ and CD8+ blood T cells between baseline and week 6. Low levels of normalized T-cell clonal expansion were also shown by some nonresponding patients. After ivuxolimab, CD8+ T cells had more expanded clones than CD4+ T cells on average. In the 0.1-3.0 mg/kg groups, partial responders had among the lowest normalized peripheral clonal expansion, particularly in CD8+ T cells. The antigen specificity of the peripheral T cells that underwent clonal expansion was not determined.

Genomic DNA was isolated from the sorted cells so that the TCRbeta CDR3 region could be sequenced. TCRbeta CDR3 regions were sequenced using the immunoSEQ Assay. This is the immuneACCESS table as TCRdb keeps it, with only in-frame sequences that have V and J called. A part of the clones is gone; compared with another copy, unresolved V genes explain less than half, and the rest is unexplained. Counted in this sample were 60,000 to 85,000 clones; 89% of them appeared once. Approximately 2.3% of the sample comes from the top ten. As concerns this clone: There is no known antigen for this receptor. No base-level quality is on record; no much larger clone is a single base apart.

The CDR3 measures 15 amino acids from cysteine to phenylalanine. The retained sequence is limited to the CDR3, 45 bases, with the frame set at the first base. From a lookup of the germline V gene, CDR1 and CDR2 are SGHRS and YFSETQ. V is reduced by 4 bases and J by 2 bases, leaving a spacing of 15 bases between them. Patients with autoimmune disease history or receiving systemic immunosuppression were excluded from the trial. In every dose cohort, peripheral blood was drawn for TCR sequencing at baseline, cycle 4 day 1, and cycle 7 day 1. The samples were drawn from a first-in-human, open-label, multicenter phase I dose-escalation trial of ivuxolimab. The trial enrolled adults with locally advanced or metastatic head and neck squamous cell, hepatocellular, melanoma or renal cell carcinoma. Before TCR sequencing, CD4+ T cells and CD8+ T cells were sorted from peripheral blood as separate populations.

The receptor chain draws on TRBV5-1 and TRBJ1-2; TRBD1 is possibly the D segment (5 matching bases). The material sequenced was CD4+ or CD8+ T cells sorted from blood, taken in a trial of the OX40 agonist ivuxolimab. The sequence was collected from an adult with an advanced solid tumor such as melanoma, head and neck, liver or kidney cancer. Here is the DNA: TGCGCCAGCAGCCCAGGGCCACGTATGAACTATGGCTACACCTTC. Its coded protein is CASSPGPRMNYGYTF.